One sample yielded the 21 T cell receptor beta chains listed below, sequenced in a study of HIV-infected patients and healthy controls. 400 to 550 ng RNA was reverse transcribed with alpha and beta constant-region primers. Using multiplexing indices, alpha and beta chain libraries were generated apart by chain-specific third strand synthesis. TCRdb used MiXCR to reprocess the 5' RACE reads, holding one entry per CDR3 protein. The profile shows some 7,400 distinct CDR3 sequences, 5.5% to 8.5% of them singletons. Antiretroviral therapy had run roughly three months, about 14 weeks, before follow-up blood collection. No cell fractionation was done, so the repertoire covers all unsorted peripheral blood T cells. The sequenced sample was blood, obtained during antiretroviral therapy. All receptors come from an adult with HIV infection.

For this clonotype: This beta chain is a stray sequence in a library constructed for alpha chains; its clone size is not meaningful. The chain uses TRBV6-5 and TRBJ2-2, with TRBD2 matching over 12 bases. CDR3 size: 20 residues. V dropped 1 base and J dropped 5; count of bases not matched to a gene: 14. Germline CDR1 and CDR2: MNHEY and SVGAGI. The CDR3 coding sequence is TGTGCCAGCAGTTACTTTGTACCAGTGACTAGCGGGAGAGGGACCGGGGAGCTGTTTTTT. Translating it yields CASSYFVPVTSGRGTGELFF.

There are many counts of this clonotype. In a library made to pick up alpha chains, this beta chain is a stray read with a size that means little. The rearrangement links TRBV5-1 to TRBJ1-5; no firm D call. Trimming left V 0 bases short and J 9 bases short, with 7 bases between. The germline gives CDR1 SGHRS, CDR2 YFSETQ. This CDR3 has 12 residues. The CDR3 DNA reads TGCGCCAGCAGCTTGGAGGGTGGGCCCCAGCATTTT. Protein product: CASSLEGGPQHF.

This clonotype was seen many times. For a library built for alpha chains, this beta chain is a stray read; little rests on its size. V gene TRBV20-1 combines with J gene TRBJ2-7; D perhaps matches TRBD2 (6 bases). Germline assignment: CDR1 DFQATT and CDR2 SNEGSKA (reference sequence). V was shortened by 6 bases and J by 5 bases, with 14 bases between the two germline ends. The CDR3 extends over 12 amino acids. This chain's CDR3 is CSATRTGDEQYF. Written as DNA, the CDR3 is TGCAGTGCCACCAGAACGGGGGACGAGCAGTACTTC.

In its sample, this clonotype was seen many times. Since the library was made to target alpha chains, this beta chain is a stray read and its abundance is not meaningful. The V and J genes are TRBV20-1 and TRBJ2-1; TRBD2 matches at 10 bases. Germline V lookup: CDR1 DFQATT, CDR2 SNEGSKA (reference sequence). CDR3 length equals 14 residues. J was trimmed by 6 bases and V by 5 bases; bases with no gene match: 7. CDR3 sequence (DNA): TGCAGTGCTCCCACAGCGGGAGGGTCCAATGAGCAGTTCTTC. Residues: CSAPTAGGSNEQFF.

In this sample, this clonotype is medium-sized. Since the library was made to target alpha chains, this beta chain is a stray read and its abundance is not meaningful. The gene calls are TRBV7-8 and TRBJ1-5; D ambiguous. V dropped 1 base and J dropped 5 bases, with 15 bases sitting between them. CDR3 length: 16 amino acids. CDR1 is SGHVS, CDR2 FQNEAQ, per germline. The CDR3 DNA follows: TGTGCCAGCAGCTTAGTGAAAGGGAATAGGGATCAGCCCCAGCATTTT. Its translation: CASSLVKGNRDQPQHF. Drawing the rest from reference TRBV7-8 and TRBJ1-5, the complete variable domain is GAGVSQSPRYKVAKRGQDVALRCDPISGHVSLFWYQQALGQGPEFLTYFQNEAQLDKSGLPSDRFFAERPEGSVSTLKIQRTQQEDSAVYLCASSLVKGNRDQPQHFGDGTRLSIL.

This clonotype was seen repeatedly, ten times or more. Because this beta chain is a stray read in a library intended to capture alpha chains, its abundance should not be given much weight. The chain's CDR3 is CATLVKGNTEAFF. CDR3 bases: TGTGCCACTCTAGTAAAGGGTAACACTGAAGCTTTCTTT. The chain uses TRBV18 and TRBJ1-1; D is uncertain. The CDR3 extends over 13 amino acids. V shed 10 bases and J shed 2 bases, with 14 bases lying between them. Looked up from germline, CDR1 is KGHSH and CDR2 is LQKENI.

About this clonotype: The size of this beta chain means little, since it is a stray read in a library made for alpha chains. V gene TRBV19 combines with J gene TRBJ1-1; D gene unclear. The CDR3 length is 15 residues. Trimming pared 4 bases from V and 2 bases from J, leaving 14 bases between. Germline CDR1 is LNHDA and CDR2 is SQIVND (reference sequence). CDR3 coding DNA: TGTGCCAGTAGTACCATAGACACGAGCAACACTGAAGCTTTCTTT. The encoded protein is CASSTIDTSNTEAFF.

This clonotype was seen at least ten times. This beta chain slipped into a library made for alpha chains as a stray read, so its size is not meaningful. The CDR3 coding sequence is TGTGCCAGCAGCGCTCGGGGTAGCGGGAGGGCTAAAGAGACCCAGTACTTC. Its translation is CASSARGSGRAKETQYF. The V and J genes are TRBV7-9 and TRBJ2-5, with 11 positions matching TRBD2. V lost 5 bases and J lost 3; bases outside the gene matches: 11. Germline-derived CDR1 and CDR2 are SEHNR and FQNEAQ (reference sequence). The length of the CDR3 is 17 residues. The whole variable domain, filled in from reference TRBV7-9 and TRBJ2-5, reads DTGVSQNPRHKITKRGQNVTFRCDPISEHNRLYWYRQTLGQGPEFLTYFQNEAQLEKSRLLSDRFSAERPKGSFSTLEIQRTEQGDSAMYLCASSARGSGRAKETQYFGPGTRLLVL.

This clonotype is termed medium-sized. Because this beta chain is a stray read in a library intended to capture alpha chains, its abundance should not be given much weight. V and J are TRBV6-2 or TRBV6-3 and TRBJ1-5; 11 nucleotides agree with TRBD1. From germline, CDR1 is MNHEY and CDR2 SVGEGT. The CDR3 is 14 residues long. J lost 6 bases, V lost 2 bases, and 0 bases had no gene match. The CDR3 here is CASSYGTGGQPQHF. The CDR3 DNA reads as TGTGCCAGCAGTTACGGGACAGGGGGTCAGCCCCAGCATTTT.

This clonotype was picked up a small number of times. This beta chain is a stray sequence in a library constructed for alpha chains; its clone size is not meaningful. This rearrangement joins TRBV5-5 to TRBJ1-5, with D unclear. V was cut by 1 base and J by 6 bases, with 11 bases left in between. There are 14 residues in the CDR3. Germline CDR1 is SGHKS and CDR2 is YYEKEE (reference sequence). The CDR3 sequence: CASSLTGGGQPQHF. Here the CDR3 DNA reads TGTGCCAGCAGCTTGACCGGAGGCGGTCAGCCCCAGCATTTT. Supplemented by reference TRBV5-5 and TRBJ1-5, the full variable domain reads DAGVTQSPTHLIKTRGQQVTLRCSPISGHKSVSWYQQVLGQGPQFIFQYYEKEERGRGNFPDRFSARQFPNYSSELNVNALLLGDSALYLCASSLTGGGQPQHFGDGTRLSIL.

Relative to its sample, this clonotype is medium-sized. Germline and junction disagree at one end, which may indicate a read error. The library was designed around alpha chains, so this beta chain is a stray read whose abundance carries little weight. The rearrangement uses TRBV7-8 and TRBJ2-1, with D possibly TRBD1 on 5 matching bases. There are 17 residues in the CDR3. The germline CDR1 and CDR2 sequences are SGHVS and FQNEAQ. CDR3 residues: CASSLGVSGPMFDEQFF. In DNA, the CDR3 is TGTGCCAGCAGTTTAGGAGTTTCAGGGCCGATGTTCGATGAGCAGTTCTTC.

Ten or more counts support this clonotype. This beta chain was picked up by a library intended for alpha chains and is off target, so its count carries little meaning. The genes are TRBV9 and TRBJ2-7, with a weak D call TRBD2 (5 bases). Germline V CDR1 and CDR2: SGDLS, YYNGEE. Trimming removed 3 bases at V and 5 bases at J, with 15 bases between. This CDR3 spans 14 amino acids. DNA for the CDR3: TGTGCCAGCAGCGGGACCACTAGTGCCCACGAGCAGTACTTC. It yields the protein CASSGTTSAHEQYF.

This clonotype is medium-sized by share. Little can be read into the size of this beta chain, an off-target read in a library designed for alpha chains. The CDR3 region is CASSLDRIPGGKTEAFF. The CDR3 DNA reads TGTGCCAGCAGCTTAGACCGTATCCCAGGGGGTAAAACTGAAGCTTTCTTT. The V call is TRBV7-8, the J call TRBJ1-1; TRBD1 aligns across 7 bases. Germline trimming cut 1 base from V and 5 bases from J; bases unmatched to any gene: 13. CDR3 length: 17 residues. The germline CDR1 and CDR2 sequences are SGHVS and FQNEAQ.

In its sample, this clonotype was seen many times. This beta chain is an off-target read within a library intended for alpha chains, so its frequency means little. This chain joins TRBV6-6 and TRBJ2-1; TRBD1 agrees at 7 bases. This CDR3 spans 16 amino acids. Germline V gene lookup returns CDR1 MNHNY and CDR2 SVGAGI (reference sequence). Germline trimming cut 5 bases from V and 0 bases from J; bases unmatched to any gene: 7. Written as DNA, the CDR3 is TGTGCCAGCAGTACCCAGGACAGGAGCTCCTACAATGAGCAGTTCTTC. Encoded protein: CASSTQDRSSYNEQFF.

This clonotype is judged medium-sized (0.01 to 0.1%). In a library made to pick up alpha chains, this beta chain is a stray read with a size that means little. The chain joins TRBV28 to TRBJ2-7; possible D gene TRBD2, 5 bases. The CDR3 is made up of 13 amino acids. V dropped 6 bases and J dropped 5 bases, with 14 bases sitting between them. Germline loops: CDR1 MDHEN, CDR2 SYDVKM. CDR3 sequence (DNA): TGTGCCAGCAGCCTCCGTGAGCGGCACGAGCAGTACTTC. Protein: CASSLRERHEQYF.

This clonotype is deemed medium-sized (0.01 to 0.1%). This beta chain came through as a stray read in a library set up for alpha chains, and its size says little. The chain is built from TRBV7-9 and TRBJ2-1; 7 bases are a match to TRBD2. This CDR3 contains 15 residues. Germline assignment: CDR1 SEHNR and CDR2 FQNEAQ (reference sequence). Unmatched junction bases numbered 9, after V lost 5 bases and J lost 5 bases. CDR3 in amino acids: CASSPVGGLDNEQFF. CDR3 nucleotide sequence: TGTGCCAGCAGCCCGGTGGGAGGGCTCGACAATGAGCAGTTCTTC.

In its sample, this clonotype was seen a few times. The library was designed around alpha chains, so this beta chain is a stray read whose abundance carries little weight. J is TRBJ2-1 and V is TRBV29-1; D not resolved. This CDR3 spans 13 amino acids. The V end lost 0 bases, the J end lost 7 bases, and 10 bases lay between the germline ends. Germline CDR1 SQVTM, CDR2 ANQGSEA. The CDR3 region has the DNA TGCAGCGTTGAAGATCCCAATTCTAATGAGCAGTTCTTC. This sequence encodes CSVEDPNSNEQFF.

By proportion, this clonotype is medium-sized. Being off target in a library aimed at alpha chains, this beta chain has a size of little meaning. The chain uses TRBV20-1 and TRBJ2-1; D assignment may be TRBD1 or TRBD2 (6 bases each). The germline V gene has CDR1 DFQATT and CDR2 SNEGSKA (reference sequence). The CDR3 runs to 15 residues. Trimming pared 6 bases from V and 2 bases from J, leaving 17 bases between. The CDR3 here is CSALDRGGTYNEQFF. As DNA, the CDR3 is TGCAGTGCACTCGACAGAGGGGGGACCTACAATGAGCAGTTCTTC.

Remarks on this clonotype: The size of this beta chain means little, since it is a stray read in a library made for alpha chains. The J gene is TRBJ2-5, the V gene TRBV3-1; the match to TRBD2 covers 7 bases. Per the germline V gene, CDR1 is LGHDT and CDR2 is YNNKEL (reference sequence). V dropped 0 bases and J dropped 6; count of bases not matched to a gene: 10. This CDR3 has 16 amino acids. CDR3 loop: CASSQDLSGWRKTQYF. CDR3 DNA: TGTGCCAGCAGCCAAGATCTTAGCGGGTGGCGGAAGACCCAGTACTTC.

The sample holds many counts of this clonotype. This beta chain is a stray sequence in a library constructed for alpha chains; its clone size is not meaningful. J is TRBJ1-5 and V is TRBV7-2; no clear D gene. The germline CDR1 and CDR2 sequences are SGHTA and FQGNSA. Between the trimmed V and J ends, which lost 6 bases and 3 bases, there was a span of 18 bases. The CDR3 loop spans 16 amino acids. In DNA form, the CDR3 reads TGTGCCAGCAGTTGGGTGCCGGGGTCACTCAATCAGCCCCAGCATTTT. Protein: CASSWVPGSLNQPQHF.

There are many counts of this clonotype. This beta chain slipped into a library made for alpha chains as a stray read, so its size is not meaningful. The CDR3 DNA reads TGCAGTGCTACACGACAGGGGGGGGGCTCCTATAATTCACCCCTCCACTTT. Its protein product is CSATRQGGGSYNSPLHF. V usage is TRBV20-1 and J usage is TRBJ1-6; 9 positions agree with TRBD1. The germline CDR1 and CDR2 sequences are DFQATT and SNEGSKA (reference sequence). The V gene end was trimmed by 4 bases and the J gene end by 0 bases; junction bases not matched to a gene: 7. The CDR3 runs to 17 residues.